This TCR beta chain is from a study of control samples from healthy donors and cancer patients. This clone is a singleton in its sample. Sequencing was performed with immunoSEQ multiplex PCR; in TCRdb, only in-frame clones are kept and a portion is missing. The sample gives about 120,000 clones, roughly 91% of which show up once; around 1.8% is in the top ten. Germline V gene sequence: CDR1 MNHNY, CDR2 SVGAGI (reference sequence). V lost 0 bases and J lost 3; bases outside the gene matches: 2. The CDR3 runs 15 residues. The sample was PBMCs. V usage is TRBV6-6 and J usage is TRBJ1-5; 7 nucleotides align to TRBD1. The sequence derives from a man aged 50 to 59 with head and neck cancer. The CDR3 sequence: CASSYSDRSNQPQHF. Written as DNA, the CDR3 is TGTGCCAGCAGTTACTCGGACAGGTCCAATCAGCCCCAGCATTTT.